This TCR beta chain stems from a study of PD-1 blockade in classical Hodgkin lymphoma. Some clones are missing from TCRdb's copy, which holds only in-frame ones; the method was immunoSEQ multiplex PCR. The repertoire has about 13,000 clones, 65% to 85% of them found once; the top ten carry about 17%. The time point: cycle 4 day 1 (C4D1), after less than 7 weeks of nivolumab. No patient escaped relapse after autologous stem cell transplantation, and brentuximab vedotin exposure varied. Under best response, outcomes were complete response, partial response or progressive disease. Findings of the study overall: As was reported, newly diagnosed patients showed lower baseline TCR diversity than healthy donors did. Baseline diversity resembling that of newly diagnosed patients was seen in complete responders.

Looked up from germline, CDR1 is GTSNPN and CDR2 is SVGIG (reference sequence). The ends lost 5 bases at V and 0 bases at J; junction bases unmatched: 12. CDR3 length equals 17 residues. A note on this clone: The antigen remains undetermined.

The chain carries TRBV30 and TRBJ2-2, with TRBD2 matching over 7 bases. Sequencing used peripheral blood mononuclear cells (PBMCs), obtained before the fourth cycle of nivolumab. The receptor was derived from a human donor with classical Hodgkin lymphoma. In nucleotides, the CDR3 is TGTGCCTGGGCCCTGGTGAGCGGGGTGGCGAACACCGGGGAGCTGTTTTTT. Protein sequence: CAWALVSGVANTGELFF.